The 29 T cell receptor beta chains in this list originate from one sample, sequenced in a study of T cell changes during pregnancy in multiple sclerosis (dated by TCRdb to the late 2010s). Libraries were made using the immunoSEQ multiplex PCR assay. The clones in this table, taken by TCRdb from immuneACCESS, are in-frame only. Not every clone is retained; where verified, under half of the shortfall comes from an unresolved V gene, and the cause of the rest is unknown. For this sample the table gives tens of thousands of clones, of which 91% were detected only once. About 0.7% of the sample goes to the ten largest clones. The source was peripheral blood, collected in the third trimester of pregnancy. The receptor source for this set is a female donor in good health, enrolled as a control in a pregnancy study.

V gene TRBV7-2 combines with J gene TRBJ1-2; TRBD1 matches 10 bases. This CDR3 has 15 amino acids. J was trimmed by 5 bases and V by 2 bases; bases with no gene match: 5. Germline V CDR1 and CDR2: SGHTA, FQGNSA. CDR3: CASSLRDRGRYGYTF. In nucleotides, the CDR3 is TGTGCCAGCAGCTTACGGGACAGGGGTCGGTATGGCTACACCTTC.

The chain is built from TRBV6-5 and TRBJ1-5, with TRBD1 matching 9 bases. J was trimmed by 7 bases and V by 9 bases; bases with no gene match: 13. The germline V gene encodes CDR1 MNHEY and CDR2 SVGAGI. The CDR3 is 15 residues long. DNA for the CDR3: TGTGCCAGTAAAACCACAGGGGGCGTAGGGCAGCCCCAGCATTTT. As protein: CASKTTGGVGQPQHF.

The CDR3 loop reads CASSPGWLDGYTF. CDR3 bases: TGTGCCAGCAGTCCAGGGTGGTTGGATGGCTACACCTTC. This rearrangement joins TRBV27 to TRBJ1-2; tentative D call: TRBD1 (5 bases). This CDR3 has 13 residues. The germline V gene encodes CDR1 MNHEY and CDR2 SMNVEV (reference sequence). Trimming took 5 bases from V and 6 from J, leaving 13 bases between them.

The table lists this clone with a few counts. The gene calls are TRBV19 and TRBJ2-3, with 7 bases aligning to TRBD2. The CDR3 is made up of 15 amino acids. Germline CDR1 reads LNHDA; CDR2 reads SQIVND (reference sequence). Trimming cost V 6 bases and J 2 bases; bases outside gene matches: 8. CDR3 in amino acids: CASSQRDGSTDTQYF. Here the CDR3 DNA reads TGTGCCAGTAGCCAGCGGGACGGCTCCACAGATACGCAGTATTTT.

This clone was counted a few times. This chain links TRBV6-4 with TRBJ1-3; D ambiguous. Germline lookup yields CDR1 MRHNA and CDR2 SNTAGT. The CDR3 totals 14 residues. V was cut by 5 bases and J by 0 bases, with 8 bases left in between. The CDR3 DNA is TGTGCCAGCAGTCCCGGGATCTCTGGAAACACCATATATTTT. It codes for CASSPGISGNTIYF.

The chain is built from TRBV7-9 and TRBJ2-7; tentatively, D is TRBD1 (6 bases). Germline V gives CDR1 SEHNR, CDR2 FQNEAQ (reference sequence). The CDR3 is 15 residues long. V lost 5 bases and J lost 5, with 19 bases in between. The CDR3 sequence is CASSAHRELNNEQYF. In nucleotides, the CDR3 is TGTGCCAGCAGCGCGCACAGGGAACTGAATAACGAGCAGTACTTC.

The V and J genes are TRBV6-5 and TRBJ1-2, with D uncertain. CDR3 size: 12 residues. Trimming removed 4 bases from V and 7 bases from J, with 10 bases in between. Looked up from germline, CDR1 is MNHEY and CDR2 is SVGAGI. As DNA, the CDR3 is TGTGCCAGCAGTTCGAGACATGGTGGCTACACCTTC. It yields the protein CASSSRHGGYTF.

This rearrangement joins TRBV27 to TRBJ2-1; perhaps TRBD1 as D (6 bases). From germline, CDR1 is MNHEY and CDR2 SMNVEV (reference sequence). Deletions cut 6 bases from V and 4 bases from J, with 16 bases between. The CDR3 covers 15 residues. As DNA, the CDR3 is TGTGCCAGCAGCCTGGGACAACCACTTTACAATGAGCAGTTCTTC. Its translation: CASSLGQPLYNEQFF.

This chain links TRBV5-1 with TRBJ2-3; 7 nucleotides line up with TRBD1. Germline CDR1 SGHRS, CDR2 YFSETQ. V lost 2 bases to trimming and J lost 2 bases; unmatched junction nucleotides: 17. This CDR3 has 19 amino acids. The CDR3 is CASSFSPAHLQGNTDTQYF. As DNA, the CDR3 is TGCGCCAGCAGCTTTTCACCGGCCCATTTACAGGGGAACACAGATACGCAGTATTTT.

This chain connects TRBV28 to TRBJ1-4, with D tentatively TRBD1 (6 bases). The V gene's germline CDR1 is MDHEN and CDR2 SYDVKM. V dropped 5 bases and J dropped 2 bases, with 18 bases sitting between them. CDR3 length: 17 residues. CDR3 loop: CASSHYRVTFTNEKLFF. The CDR3 DNA reads TGTGCCAGCAGTCATTACAGGGTCACCTTTACTAATGAAAAACTGTTTTTT.

The chain is built from TRBV28 and TRBJ1-2, with D tentatively TRBD1 (6 bases). V was shortened by 6 bases and J by 4 bases, with 15 bases between the two germline ends. Germline V gene lookup returns CDR1 MDHEN and CDR2 SYDVKM. There are 14 residues in the CDR3. CDR3 loop: CASSYDRKGYGYTF. The CDR3, as DNA: TGTGCCAGCAGCTACGACAGGAAGGGCTATGGCTACACCTTC.

This sequence joins TRBV28 and TRBJ1-4; D is uncertain. The germline V gene has CDR1 MDHEN and CDR2 SYDVKM. CDR3 length: 14 amino acids. The V and J ends lost 6 bases and 0 bases respectively, with 8 bases between them. The CDR3 region has the DNA TGTGCCAGCAGGTTGCAGTCAACTAATGAAAAACTGTTTTTT. Its translation: CASRLQSTNEKLFF.

The chain links TRBV6-5 to TRBJ1-1, with 7 bases lining up with TRBD1. The germline gives CDR1 MNHEY, CDR2 SVGAGI. Trimming cost V 0 bases and J 5 bases; bases outside gene matches: 9. The CDR3 covers 16 residues. The CDR3 region is CASSYSIKGAQTEAFF. CDR3 bases: TGTGCCAGCAGTTACTCGATAAAGGGGGCGCAGACTGAAGCTTTCTTT.

V and J are TRBV6-6 and TRBJ1-1, with a tentative D call TRBD1 (5 bases). Looked up from germline, CDR1 is MNHNY and CDR2 is SVGAGI (reference sequence). CDR3 length: 14 amino acids. Trimming shortened V by 6 bases and J by 3 bases, and 14 bases separated the two germline ends. Here the CDR3 reads CASRLVRGDTEAFF. The CDR3 bases are TGTGCCAGCAGGCTCGTGCGGGGGGACACTGAAGCTTTCTTT.

The V and J genes are TRBV27 and TRBJ1-1; no firm D call. Per germline, CDR1 MNHEY and CDR2 SMNVEV (reference sequence). CDR3 size: 14 residues. Between the trimmed V and J ends, which lost 8 bases and 1 base, there was a span of 14 bases. CDR3 sequence reads: CASAIVGRNTEAFF. The DNA of the CDR3 is TGTGCCAGCGCAATCGTGGGCAGGAACACTGAAGCTTTCTTT.

The chain employs TRBV13 and TRBJ2-7, with 7 bases fitting TRBD1. CDR1 is PRHDT and CDR2 is FYEKMQ in the germline V gene (reference sequence). The trim removed 5 bases at V and 4 bases at J, leaving 11 bases unmatched. This CDR3 has 15 residues. The CDR3 DNA follows: TGTGCCAGCAGCCGTCGGTCCGGGACAGCGTACGAGCAGTACTTC. As protein: CASSRRSGTAYEQYF. The full variable domain, rest sourced from reference TRBV13 and TRBJ2-7, is AAGVIQSPRHLIKEKRETATLKCYPIPRHDTVYWYQQGPGQDPQFLISFYEKMQSDKGSIPDRFSAQQFSDYHSELNMSSLELGDSALYFCASSRRSGTAYEQYFGPGTRLTVT.

This chain uses TRBV5-1 with TRBJ1-2, with TRBD1 as a possible D gene (6 bases). Germline V gives CDR1 SGHRS, CDR2 YFSETQ. Deletions cut 0 bases from V and 7 bases from J, with 16 bases between. This CDR3 has 15 residues. CDR3 residues: CASSLEAKTGTGYTF. For the CDR3, the DNA is TGCGCCAGCAGCTTGGAGGCCAAAACAGGGACTGGCTACACCTTC. The full variable domain, rest sourced from reference TRBV5-1 and TRBJ1-2, is KAGVTQTPRYLIKTRGQQVTLSCSPISGHRSVSWYQQTPGQGLQFLFEYFSETQRNKGNFPGRFSGRQFSNSRSEMNVSTLELGDSALYLCASSLEAKTGTGYTFGSGTRLTVV.

The gene calls are TRBV6-1 and TRBJ2-2; the D gene is possibly TRBD2 (6 bases). CDR3 size: 15 residues. With 6 bases removed from V and 0 bases from J, the gap between germline ends came to 11 bases. CDR1 MNHNS and CDR2 SASEGT come from the germline V gene. CDR3 residues: CASRKGGANTGELFF. In DNA, the CDR3 is TGTGCCAGCAGGAAAGGAGGGGCGAACACCGGGGAGCTGTTTTTT.

V is TRBV10-3 and J is TRBJ2-7, with D possibly being TRBD2 (6 bases). Germline loops: CDR1 ENHRY, CDR2 SYGVKD. The CDR3 loop spans 16 amino acids. Trimming stripped 6 bases from V and 3 bases from J, with 21 bases between. The DNA of the CDR3 is TGTGCCATCAGGGGAGGCCAGGGAAAGGATCTCTACGAGCAGTACTTC. This translates into CAIRGGQGKDLYEQYF.

The chain employs TRBV27 and TRBJ2-7; D perhaps matches TRBD1 (5 bases). The V end was cut by 2 bases, the J end by 4 bases, with 12 bases between. The CDR3 consists of 14 residues. From germline, CDR1 is MNHEY and CDR2 SMNVEV (reference sequence). CDR3 in amino acids: CASSLGRAGYEQYF. The CDR3 nucleotides are TGTGCCAGCAGTTTAGGCAGGGCAGGATACGAGCAGTACTTC.

This clone came up a few times. J is TRBJ1-1 and V is TRBV18; D is unclear. CDR1 is KGHSH, CDR2 LQKENI, per germline. Trimming left V 3 bases short and J 0 bases short, with 11 bases between. CDR3 length: 15 residues. CDR3 amino acids: CASSPRDDMNTEAFF. The DNA for the CDR3 is TGTGCCAGCTCACCGCGCGACGACATGAACACTGAAGCTTTCTTT.

The V gene is TRBV29-1, the J gene TRBJ2-1, with no clear D. V was pared by 0 bases and J by 2 bases, with 14 bases between. The germline V gene has CDR1 SQVTM and CDR2 ANQGSEA. The CDR3 sequence is 16 residues long. The CDR3 sequence: CSVEDTAAATYNEQFF. The CDR3 nucleotides read TGCAGCGTTGAAGATACGGCGGCAGCTACCTACAATGAGCAGTTCTTC.

The chain couples TRBV19 to TRBJ1-6; D not resolved. CDR3 size: 18 residues. Trimming left V 0 bases short and J 8 bases short, with 20 bases between. Germline-derived CDR1 and CDR2 are LNHDA and SQIVND (reference sequence). CDR3: CASSIDPPGPVTDSPLHF. CDR3 coding DNA: TGTGCCAGTAGTATAGATCCCCCAGGCCCGGTGACGGATTCACCCCTCCACTTT.

The rearrangement uses TRBV5-6 and TRBJ1-2, with TRBD1 matching 7 bases. V gave up 4 bases and J gave up 7 bases; unmatched junction bases: 13. Germline CDR1 reads SGHDT; CDR2 reads YYEEEE. This CDR3 comprises 15 residues. In DNA form, the CDR3 reads TGTGCCAGCAGCCGCCTAGTTGACAGGGATTCTGGCTACACCTTC. Protein: CASSRLVDRDSGYTF.

This clone turned up a few times. This chain uses TRBV19 with TRBJ1-1; no clear D gene. Germline V gene sequence: CDR1 LNHDA, CDR2 SQIVND (reference sequence). V gave up 4 bases and J gave up 1 base, with 4 bases separating them. The CDR3 is 12 amino acids. As DNA, the CDR3 is TGTGCCAGTAGTACCCGGAACACTGAAGCTTTCTTT. This codes for CASSTRNTEAFF.

This clone was observed a few times. The CDR3 loop is CASSLGRGGETQYF. CDR3 DNA: TGTGCCAGCAGCTTAGGGCGGGGAGGGGAGACCCAGTACTTC. This chain joins TRBV7-6 and TRBJ2-5, with 7 bases aligning to TRBD2. The germline gives CDR1 SGHVS, CDR2 FNYEAQ. The CDR3 has 14 amino acids. V lost 1 base, J lost 5 bases, and 4 bases stayed unmatched.

A note on this clone: At one boundary the junction diverges from the germline segment, which might be a read error. The gene calls are TRBV20-1 and TRBJ2-1, with unresolved D. The V gene's germline CDR1 is DFQATT and CDR2 SNEGSKA (reference sequence). This CDR3 region has 11 residues. CDR3 coding DNA: TGCAGTGCTAGAGAATACAGTGAGCAGTTCTTC. Amino acids: CSAREYSEQFF.

This chain uses TRBV7-9 with TRBJ1-2; D remains unclear. The CDR3 spans 16 residues. Trimming stripped 2 bases from V and 2 bases from J, with 15 bases between. Germline V gene lookup returns CDR1 SEHNR and CDR2 FQNEAQ (reference sequence). CDR3 DNA sequence: TGTGCCAGCAGCTTATCGAGGGCGCTTATAAACTATGGCTACACCTTC. This gives the protein CASSLSRALINYGYTF.

V gene TRBV7-8 combines with J gene TRBJ1-1; D call uncertain. Germline V gene lookup returns CDR1 SGHVS and CDR2 FQNEAQ. This CDR3 has 14 amino acids. Trimming shortened V by 1 base and J by 0 bases, and 6 bases separated the two germline ends. This CDR3 reads CASSLVNMNTEAFF. Written as DNA, the CDR3 is TGTGCCAGCAGCTTAGTTAATATGAACACTGAAGCTTTCTTT.